This T cell receptor beta chain was recorded in a study of T cells after yellow fever vaccination (dated by TCRdb to the late 2010s). Background for the entire study: Libraries from fractions with low cell numbers were prepared with the SMART-Seq v4 Ultra Low Input RNA kit. Bulk TCR alpha and beta repertoires were sequenced longitudinally to track T-cell clones before and after primary and booster YFV17D yellow fever vaccination. Two healthy male donors, one aged 18 to 29 and one aged 30 to 40 years, were included in the cohort. Blood samples were taken at several timepoints before and after primary and secondary immunization, and bulk PBMC replicates and cell subsets were isolated. Summary of the overall study and its limitations: Because only two donors were included in the study, the extent to which the findings can be generalized is limited. After the booster, most clones that had expanded after primary vaccination were detected again (approximately 95% of CD4 and more than 85% of CD8), suggesting broad maintenance of memory. A small share of clonotypes was detected in both CD4 and CD8 compartments, with the overlap likely arising from convergent recombination. Because abundant contaminating clonotypes from the bulk population could be contained in FACS-sorted repertoires, computational filtering was required. The secondary T-cell response was weaker than the primary response but faster, peaking on day 5 instead of day 15.

The CDR3, from cysteine to phenylalanine, totals 13 residues. Solely the CDR3 DNA is kept, with 39 bases framed from the first base. For CDR1 and CDR2, the germline V gene lists SGHVS and FQNEAQ. V is shortened by 3 bases, J by 2 bases, and the region joining them spans 6 bases. TCR cDNA was made using 5'RACE template switching, a step that added a universal primer site and unique molecular identifiers. Priming for cDNA synthesis came from both the TCR alpha and TCR beta constant segments. Library amplification involved two PCR steps, and the second step added sample barcodes and sequencing adapters. Sequencing of the libraries was done on either Illumina HiSeq 2500 (2x100 bp) or NovaSeq (2x150 bp). The original pipeline was this. Demultiplexing of reads and collapsing into UMI consensus sequences were performed with MIGEC, and V(D)J alignment was carried out with MiXCR. Vaccine-responding clonotypes were defined with edgeR using replicate PBMC samples, requiring FDR below 0.01 and a log2 fold change above 5 up to day 15. Each bulk clonotype was labeled CD4 or CD8 based on which sequenced repertoire, CD4 or CD8, contained the clonotype at higher abundance. The raw public reads went through TCRdb reprocessing: fastp at Q25, MiXCR clone calling, in-frame beta chains kept. Here each entry gathers all rows of one CDR3 protein and keeps the most common genes and DNA. The V and J calls follow TCRdb's processing rather than the paper's. In all, the sample holds roughly 63,000 distinct CDR3 sequences, and around 7.4% of those were seen once. Around 34% of the sample is in the top ten clones.

Read against the paper, the sample's treatment or condition label means: live attenuated yellow fever vaccine strain. A standard Ficoll-Paque protocol was used to isolate PBMCs from peripheral blood. Dynabeads CD4 and CD8 positive selection kits were used to isolate the CD4 and CD8 T-cell fractions. TriZol was used to extract RNA from bulk PBMCs, CD4 and CD8 fractions, and dextramer-positive and dextramer-negative fractions. In its sample, this clonotype was seen a few times. No cognate antigen has been identified for it. No base quality information exists; no much larger clone differs at one position.

The chain joins TRBV7-8 to TRBJ2-3; no D gene call is confident. The clonotype was recovered from a man younger than 45 who received the YFV17D yellow fever vaccine. The sequences come from CD8+ T cells sorted from PBMCs, collected 15 days after the yellow fever booster vaccination. CDR3 sequence: CASSFGTTDTQYF. The DNA sequence follows: TGTGCCAGCAGCTTCGGAACCACAGATACGCAGTATTTT.